Following are 32 T cell receptor beta chains from one sample sequenced in a study of cytomegalovirus exposure and HLA in healthy donors. Primers for the PCR totalled 60 Vbeta and 13 Jbeta. Using immunoSEQ multiplex PCR, the repertoire was profiled, and TCRdb retains in-frame clones only, with some absent. Seen here are approximately 69,000 clones, approximately 74% observed once, and the top ten hold 20% to 25%. The source material was PBMCs. The receptor source for this set is a woman in her twenties or thirties in good health and CMV-seropositive.

The chain is built from TRBV28 and TRBJ2-3, with D perhaps matching TRBD2 (6 bases). Between the trimmed V and J ends, which lost 3 bases and 0 bases, there was a span of 13 bases. CDR3 length equals 16 residues. Per germline, CDR1 MDHEN and CDR2 SYDVKM. DNA for the CDR3: TGTGCCAGCAGTTTCGGGGGACTTACTAGCACAGATACGCAGTATTTT. It translates to CASSFGGLTSTDTQYF.

This clone has more than one count but fewer than ten. The chain recombines TRBV30 with TRBJ2-1; D unresolved. The germline V gene has CDR1 GTSNPN and CDR2 SVGIG (reference sequence). The CDR3 consists of 12 residues. The germline V and J ends were trimmed by 2 bases and 5 bases, with 7 bases remaining between them. Here the CDR3 reads CAWSFVHNEQFF. CDR3 DNA sequence: TGTGCCTGGAGTTTCGTCCACAATGAGCAGTTCTTC.

The chain combines TRBV15 with TRBJ2-7; no clear D gene. Trimming cost V 0 bases and J 1 base, with 7 bases left between them. This CDR3 spans 14 amino acids. The V gene's germline CDR1 is LNHNV and CDR2 YYDKDF (reference sequence). The DNA for the CDR3 is TGTGCCACCAGCAGAGATCGCGATTCCTACGAGCAGTACTTC. It codes for CATSRDRDSYEQYF.

The table lists this clone with a few counts. The chain joins TRBV9 to TRBJ1-5; possible D gene TRBD1, 6 bases. Trimming cost V 5 bases and J 2 bases, with 8 bases left between them. Germline V lookup: CDR1 SGDLS, CDR2 YYNGEE. This CDR3 has 13 amino acids. CDR3 sequence reads: CASSEGGNQPQHF. For the CDR3, the DNA is TGTGCCAGCAGTGAGGGGGGCAATCAGCCCCAGCATTTT.

V and J are TRBV11-2 and TRBJ1-2; 7 bases are shared with TRBD1. The CDR3 is made up of 14 amino acids. Germline CDR1 SGHAT, CDR2 FQNNGV. Trimming cost V 5 bases and J 3 bases; bases outside gene matches: 6. In DNA form, the CDR3 reads TGTGCCAGCAGCGTCTCAGGGGGATACTATGGCTACACCTTC. It encodes CASSVSGGYYGYTF.

The gene calls are TRBV5-1 and TRBJ2-3; 12 bases agree with TRBD2. The germline V gene encodes CDR1 SGHRS and CDR2 YFSETQ. V lost 4 bases to trimming and J lost 0 bases; unmatched junction nucleotides: 6. This CDR3 is built from 17 residues. In DNA, the CDR3 is TGCGCCAGCAGCATGACTAGCGGGAGCCGTAGCACAGATACGCAGTATTTT. It is translated as CASSMTSGSRSTDTQYF.

The rearrangement joins TRBV11-3 to TRBJ2-7; D might be TRBD2 (5 bases). V lost 2 bases, J lost 3 bases, and 8 bases lay in between. There are 13 residues in the CDR3. Germline V CDR1 and CDR2: SGHNT, YENEEA. This CDR3 is CASSLRGHYEQYF. DNA of the CDR3: TGTGCCAGCAGCTTACGAGGGCACTACGAGCAGTACTTC.

This clone was seen a few times. This rearrangement joins TRBV10-1 to TRBJ1-2; tentatively, D is TRBD1 (6 bases). In germline, CDR1 is WNHNN, CDR2 SYGVQD (reference sequence). The germline V and J ends were trimmed by 6 bases and 7 bases, with 15 bases remaining between them. The CDR3 is 13 residues long. The CDR3 is CASSPNRASGYTF. CDR3 nucleotides: TGCGCCAGCAGCCCGAACAGGGCCTCTGGCTACACCTTC.

The V call is TRBV18, the J call TRBJ2-7, with TRBD2 matching 8 bases. V shed 2 bases, J shed 0 bases, and the junction held 3 bases outside the gene matches. CDR3 length: 15 residues. In germline, CDR1 is KGHSH, CDR2 LQKENI. The chain's CDR3 is CASSPYSGTSYEQYF. The CDR3 DNA reads as TGTGCCAGCTCACCATATAGCGGGACCTCCTACGAGCAGTACTTC. Based on the CDR3 plus reference TRBV18 and TRBJ2-7, the full variable domain is NAGVMQNPRHLVRRRGQEARLRCSPMKGHSHVYWYRQLPEEGLKFMVYLQKENIIDESGMPKERFSAEFPKEGPSILRIQQVVRGDSAAYFCASSPYSGTSYEQYFGPGTRLTVT.

The chain combines TRBV28 with TRBJ2-1; a weak D match, TRBD2 (6 bases). The CDR3 sequence is 16 residues long. The V and J ends lost 10 bases and 3 bases respectively, with 22 bases between them. Per the germline V gene, CDR1 is MDHEN and CDR2 is SYDVKM. Here the CDR3 reads CAISRDLPPLYNEQFF. The CDR3 DNA follows: TGTGCCATCTCCCGGGACTTACCCCCCCTCTACAATGAGCAGTTCTTC.

The genes are TRBV2 and TRBJ2-3, with D possibly being TRBD2 (5 bases). The CDR3 consists of 14 residues. CDR1 SNHLY and CDR2 FYNNEI come from the germline V gene. V lost 7 bases and J lost 0, with 11 bases in between. Here the CDR3 reads CASKRTVSTDTQYF. The DNA of the CDR3 is TGTGCCAGCAAGAGGACTGTAAGCACAGATACGCAGTATTTT.

The V and J genes are TRBV4-2 and TRBJ1-2; a weak D match, TRBD1 (6 bases). CDR1 and CDR2 (germline): LGHNA, YNFKEQ. This CDR3 comprises 16 residues. With 1 base removed from V and 5 bases from J, the gap between germline ends came to 17 bases. This chain's CDR3 is CASSQVYAGEHYGYTF. In nucleotides, the CDR3 is TGTGCCAGCAGCCAAGTGTACGCAGGGGAACATTATGGCTACACCTTC.

This clone was observed at least ten times. The CDR3 sequence is CASTVTGGGANVLTF. Written as DNA, the CDR3 is TGTGCCAGCACCGTTACAGGTGGTGGGGCCAACGTCCTGACTTTC. V is TRBV7-9 and J is TRBJ2-6; D is perhaps TRBD1 (5 bases). The V gene lost 7 bases and the J gene lost 3 bases, with 13 bases spanning the gap. CDR3 length equals 15 residues. The germline V gene has CDR1 SEHNR and CDR2 FQNEAQ (reference sequence).

This clone was counted only a few times. The chain links TRBV6-5 to TRBJ2-3; perhaps TRBD1 as D (5 bases). Trimming removed 2 bases from V and 8 bases from J, with 8 bases in between. The CDR3 spans 12 residues. Germline V gene data show CDR1 as MNHEY and CDR2 as SVGAGI. CDR3 loop: CASSYTQGTQYF. The CDR3 DNA is TGTGCCAGCAGTTACACCCAGGGTACGCAGTATTTT.

This chain connects TRBV30 to TRBJ1-2, with 12 nucleotides matching TRBD1. The CDR3 extends over 13 amino acids. The V gene's germline CDR1 is GTSNPN and CDR2 SVGIG (reference sequence). The CDR3 loop is CAIGDRGLNGYTF. The CDR3 nucleotides are TGTGCTATCGGGGACAGGGGGCTGAATGGCTACACCTTC.

In this sample, this clone turned up a few times. The chain uses TRBV5-1 and TRBJ1-1; TRBD1 matches 8 bases. The trim removed 2 bases at V and 3 bases at J, leaving 3 bases unmatched. The CDR3 spans 14 residues. Germline lookup yields CDR1 SGHRS and CDR2 YFSETQ. The CDR3 here is CASSFQGAHTEAFF. The CDR3 region has the DNA TGCGCCAGCAGCTTCCAGGGGGCGCACACTGAAGCTTTCTTT.

The chain is built from TRBV5-6 and TRBJ1-5; unclear D gene. Germline values: CDR1 SGHDT, CDR2 YYEEEE. Trimming removed 3 bases at V and 11 bases at J, with 12 bases between. The CDR3 covers 12 residues. Here the CDR3 reads CASSSVGRAQHF. CDR3 nucleotides: TGTGCCAGCAGCTCGGTTGGTCGAGCCCAGCATTTT.

The chain couples TRBV5-1 to TRBJ2-7; a possible D gene is TRBD2 (6 bases). V lost 3 bases to trimming and J lost 6 bases, with 22 bases between them. The germline gives CDR1 SGHRS, CDR2 YFSETQ. There are 16 residues in the CDR3. The CDR3 DNA is TGCGCCAGCAGCTCTCTGCGGGACTCGGCGGTGGGCGAGCAGTACTTC. Translating it yields CASSSLRDSAVGEQYF.

This clone came up once. The chain couples TRBV2 to TRBJ1-2, with 8 bases fitting TRBD1. CDR1 SNHLY and CDR2 FYNNEI come from the germline V gene. V was clipped by 1 base and J by 3 bases; unmatched bases: 4. The CDR3 length is 15 residues. In nucleotides, the CDR3 is TGTGCCAGCAGTGAAGACAGGGGGTTGGACTATGGCTACACCTTC. This encodes CASSEDRGLDYGYTF.

In nucleotides, the CDR3 is TGCGCCAGCAGCCAAGATCTGGGGGGAGGGACGGAGACCCAGTACTTC. This gives the protein CASSQDLGGGTETQYF. This rearrangement joins TRBV4-3 to TRBJ2-5, with TRBD2 identical over 7 bases. V lost 0 bases and J lost 5; bases outside the gene matches: 9. Germline V CDR1 and CDR2: LGHNA, YSLEER. The CDR3 length is 16 residues.

This rearrangement joins TRBV28 to TRBJ2-5; TRBD2 agrees at 7 bases. The V and J ends lost 4 bases and 1 base, in that order; junction bases with no gene match: 3. The CDR3 length is 14 residues. CDR1 and CDR2 from the germline V gene are MDHEN and SYDVKM. The CDR3 is CASSSAGLQETQYF. CDR3 coding DNA: TGTGCCAGCAGTTCAGCGGGACTCCAAGAGACCCAGTACTTC.

There are a few counts of this clone. V and J are TRBV4-3 and TRBJ2-7; D gene ambiguous. Germline V gene sequence: CDR1 LGHNA, CDR2 YSLEER. This CDR3 has 14 amino acids. V lost 1 base and J lost 2, with 9 bases in between. CDR3 region: CASSQAPQTYEQYF. The DNA for the CDR3 is TGCGCCAGCAGCCAAGCTCCACAAACCTACGAGCAGTACTTC.

This clone was observed a handful of times. The J gene is TRBJ2-5, the V gene TRBV6-6, with no clear D. There are 15 residues in the CDR3. Trimming took off 0 bases at V and 4 bases at J, with 12 bases between the two ends. The germline gives CDR1 MNHNY, CDR2 SVGAGI (reference sequence). Here the CDR3 reads CASSYSNPTGETQYF. DNA of the CDR3: TGTGCCAGCAGTTACTCGAACCCGACGGGAGAGACCCAGTACTTC.

The rearrangement uses TRBV4-1 and TRBJ1-3, with TRBD1 identical over 8 bases. V gave up 3 bases and J gave up 0 bases; unmatched junction bases: 4. The V gene's germline CDR1 is MGHRA and CDR2 YSYEKL. This CDR3 is 16 amino acids long. CDR3 nucleotide sequence: TGCGCCAGCAGCCACCGGACAGGGACCTCTGGAAACACCATATATTTT. Translating it yields CASSHRTGTSGNTIYF.

The rearrangement links TRBV7-2 to TRBJ1-1; D is unresolved. This CDR3 is built from 14 residues. V lost 1 base, J lost 5 bases, and 11 bases lay in between. CDR1 is SGHTA and CDR2 is FQGNSA in the germline V gene. CDR3 in DNA: TGTGCCAGCAGCTTAGGACCCGGGGAGACTGAAGCTTTCTTT. It yields the protein CASSLGPGETEAFF.

The rearrangement uses TRBV18 and TRBJ1-1; D unclear. The germline gives CDR1 KGHSH, CDR2 LQKENI. The V and J ends lost 5 bases and 2 bases respectively, with 9 bases between them. CDR3 length: 13 amino acids. CDR3 protein: CASSAGVNTEAFF. DNA of the CDR3: TGTGCCAGCTCAGCCGGGGTTAACACTGAAGCTTTCTTT.

V and J are TRBV7-2 and TRBJ2-1; TRBD2 matches at 7 bases. The CDR3 extends over 17 amino acids. The germline V gene has CDR1 SGHTA and CDR2 FQGNSA. V shed 4 bases and J 0 bases; nucleotides not matched to a gene: 9. CDR3 bases: TGTGCCAGCAGCTATGTCGGGAGGCCCCGCTCCTACAATGAGCAGTTCTTC. It is translated as CASSYVGRPRSYNEQFF.

The chain joins TRBV16 to TRBJ1-1; perhaps TRBD1 as D (6 bases). The germline V gene has CDR1 KGHSY and CDR2 FQNENV. The CDR3 totals 15 residues. Trimming left V 1 base short and J 7 bases short, with 16 bases between. The CDR3 bases are TGTGCCAGCAGCCAATTTCAGGGGACGTCGATTGAAGCTTTCTTT. Amino acids: CASSQFQGTSIEAFF.

The rearrangement uses TRBV30 and TRBJ2-5; 7 positions agree with TRBD2. The CDR3 is 17 residues long. V was clipped by 3 bases and J by 0 bases; unmatched bases: 13. The V gene's germline CDR1 is GTSNPN and CDR2 SVGIG (reference sequence). The CDR3 nucleotides read TGTGCCTGGAGGGGGGGGGTAGGCAGGGAGTACCAAGAGACCCAGTACTTC. Its translation is CAWRGGVGREYQETQYF. The full variable domain, its missing parts supplied by reference TRBV30 and TRBJ2-5, is SQTIHQWPATLVQPVGSPLSLECTVEGTSNPNLYWYRQAAGRGLQLLFYSVGIGQISSEVPQNLSASRPQDRQFILSSKKLLLSDSGFYLCAWRGGVGREYQETQYFGPGTRLLVL.

The chain employs TRBV5-4 and TRBJ1-3; D ambiguous. The germline V and J ends were trimmed by 0 bases and 2 bases, with 12 bases remaining between them. The length of the CDR3 is 16 residues. CDR1 is SGHNT, CDR2 YYREEE, per germline (reference sequence). CDR3 bases: TGTGCCAGCAGCTTGGGAGGGAGCCCTCCTGGAAACACCATATATTTT. Translation: CASSLGGSPPGNTIYF.

This clone was seen more than once but under ten times. This rearrangement joins TRBV28 to TRBJ2-5, with D perhaps matching TRBD1 (6 bases). The CDR3 has 14 residues. Germline V lookup: CDR1 MDHEN, CDR2 SYDVKM. The ends were cut back, 7 bases at V and 2 bases at J, with 14 bases in the middle. The CDR3 bases are TGTGCCAGCAAGGACAGCGGTGCACAAGAGACCCAGTACTTC. Protein product: CASKDSGAQETQYF.

The chain recombines TRBV2 with TRBJ2-7; 8 bases agree with TRBD1. CDR3 size: 14 residues. CDR1 and CDR2 from the germline V gene are SNHLY and FYNNEI. After removal of 7 bases from V and 6 bases from J, the junction contained 11 bases not matched to a gene. In DNA, the CDR3 is TGTGCCAGCAATGGACAGGGTTCTTTCGGCGAGCAGTACTTC. Protein product: CASNGQGSFGEQYF.